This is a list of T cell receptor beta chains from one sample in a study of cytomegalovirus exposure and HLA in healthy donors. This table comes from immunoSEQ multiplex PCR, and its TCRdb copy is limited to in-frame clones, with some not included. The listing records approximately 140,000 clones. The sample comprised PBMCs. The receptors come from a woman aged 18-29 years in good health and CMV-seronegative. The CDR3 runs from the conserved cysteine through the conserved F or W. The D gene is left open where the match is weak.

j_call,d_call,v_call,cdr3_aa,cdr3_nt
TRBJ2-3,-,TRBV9,CASSVADTQYF,TGTGCCAGCAGCGTAGCTGATACGCAGTATTTT
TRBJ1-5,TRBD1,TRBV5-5,CASSFDRGNQPQHF,TGTGCCAGCAGCTTCGACAGGGGCAATCAGCCCCAGCATTTT
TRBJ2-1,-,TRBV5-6,CASSLDAGTSYNEQFF,TGTGCCAGCAGCTTAGATGCGGGTACTTCCTACAATGAGCAGTTCTTC
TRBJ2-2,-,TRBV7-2,CASSLGPRRGELFF,TGTGCCAGCAGCTTAGGACCCCGGAGGGGGGAGCTGTTTTTT
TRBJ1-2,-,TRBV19,CASSIIGGYGYTF,TGTGCCAGTAGTATAATAGGCGGCTATGGCTACACCTTC
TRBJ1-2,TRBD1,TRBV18,CASSPGSQGARYGYTF,TGTGCCAGCTCACCAGGATCACAGGGGGCGAGGTATGGCTACACCTTC
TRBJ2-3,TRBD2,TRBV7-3,CASSRGLAGDTQYF,TGTGCCAGCAGCCGCGGACTAGCGGGAGATACGCAGTATTTT
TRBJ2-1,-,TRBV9,CASSEGLEPYNEQFF,TGTGCCAGCAGCGAGGGACTCGAGCCCTACAATGAGCAGTTCTTC
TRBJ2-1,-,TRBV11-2,CASSLDKREQFF,TGTGCCAGCAGCTTAGATAAGAGAGAGCAGTTCTTC
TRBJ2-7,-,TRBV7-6,CASSLGGVPYEQYF,TGTGCCAGCAGCTTAGGAGGAGTTCCCTACGAGCAGTACTTC
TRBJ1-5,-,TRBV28,CATGGGGSNQPQHF,TGTGCCACCGGCGGGGGGGGAAGCAATCAGCCCCAGCATTTT
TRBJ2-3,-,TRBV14,CASSRGGLNTDTQYF,TGTGCCAGCAGCCGGGGGGGGCTTAATACAGATACGCAGTATTTT
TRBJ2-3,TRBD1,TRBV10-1,CASSGDRGSTDTQYF,TGCGCCAGCAGCGGAGACAGGGGCAGCACAGATACGCAGTATTTT
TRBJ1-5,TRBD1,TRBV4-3,CASSQGRGRQPQHF,TGCGCCAGCAGCCAGGGTAGGGGGCGTCAGCCCCAGCATTTT
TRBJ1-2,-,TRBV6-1,CASSGQLGAMDGYTF,TGTGCCAGCAGTGGACAGCTGGGGGCTATGGATGGCTACACCTTC
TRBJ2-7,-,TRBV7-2,CASSLVRGPLNYEQYF,TGTGCCAGCAGCTTAGTAAGGGGTCCGCTCAACTACGAGCAGTACTTC
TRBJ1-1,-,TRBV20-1,CSVPRGTEAFF,TGCAGTGTTCCGAGGGGGACTGAAGCTTTCTTT
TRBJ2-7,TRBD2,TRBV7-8,CASSVDRGTSGVPLVYEQYF,TGTGCCAGCAGCGTCGACAGGGGGACTAGCGGAGTCCCTCTAGTCTACGAGCAGTACTTC
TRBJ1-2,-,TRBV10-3,CAISESGGYGYTF,TGTGCCATCAGTGAGTCCGGGGGTTATGGCTACACCTTC
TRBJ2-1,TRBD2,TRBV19,CASSEREGRAFF,TGTGCCAGTAGTGAGCGGGAGGGCAGGGCGTTCTTC
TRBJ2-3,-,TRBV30,CACQRGGSTDTQYF,TGTGCCTGTCAAAGGGGGGGGTCCACAGATACGCAGTATTTT
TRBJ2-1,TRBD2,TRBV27,CASSLGLAGVNEQFF,TGTGCCAGCAGTTTAGGTCTAGCGGGAGTCAATGAGCAGTTCTTC
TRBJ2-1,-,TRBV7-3,CASSRSRGLYNEQFF,TGTGCCAGCAGCAGGTCGAGGGGGTTATACAATGAGCAGTTCTTC
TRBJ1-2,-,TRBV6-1,CASSDPRWGDYGYTF,TGTGCCAGCAGTGACCCCCGATGGGGGGACTATGGCTACACCTTC
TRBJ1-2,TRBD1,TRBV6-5,CATGETGGNEYGYTF,TGTGCCACAGGGGAAACAGGGGGCAACGAGTATGGCTACACCTTC
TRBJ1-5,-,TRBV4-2,CASSQAGRGQPQHF,TGTGCCAGCAGCCAAGCAGGGAGGGGTCAGCCCCAGCATTTT
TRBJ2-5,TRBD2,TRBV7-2,CASSLLAGQETQYF,TGTGCCAGCAGCTTACTAGCGGGGCAAGAGACCCAGTACTTC
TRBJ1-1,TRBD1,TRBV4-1,CASSQLTGSGEAFF,TGCGCCAGCAGCCAACTGACAGGGAGCGGTGAAGCTTTCTTT
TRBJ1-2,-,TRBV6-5,CASSYSSWSGYTF,TGTGCCAGCAGTTATTCCAGTTGGAGTGGCTACACCTTC
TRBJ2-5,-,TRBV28,CASSSVVTQYF,TGTGCCAGCAGTTCCGTAGTTACCCAGTACTTC
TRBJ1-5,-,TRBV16,CASSQLGVGNQPQHF,TGTGCCAGCAGCCAATTAGGAGTAGGCAATCAGCCCCAGCATTTT
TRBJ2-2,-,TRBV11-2,CASREPGTKNTGELFF,TGTGCCAGCAGGGAACCCGGGACAAAGAACACCGGGGAGCTGTTTTTT
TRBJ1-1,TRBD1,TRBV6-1,CASRLTGMNTEAFF,TGTGCCAGCAGATTGACAGGGATGAACACTGAAGCTTTCTTT
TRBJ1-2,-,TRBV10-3,CAIREGATGDGYTF,TGTGCCATCAGGGAGGGCGCAACCGGGGATGGCTACACCTTC
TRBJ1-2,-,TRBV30,CAWSALDRNNYGYTF,TGTGCCTGGAGTGCCCTAGACAGGAATAACTATGGCTACACCTTC
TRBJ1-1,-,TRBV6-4,CASSDGADMNTEAFF,TGTGCCAGCAGTGACGGGGCCGATATGAACACTGAAGCTTTCTTT
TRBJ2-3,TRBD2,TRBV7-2,CASSAGLAEGTDTQYF,TGTGCCAGCAGCGCCGGACTAGCGGAGGGGACAGATACGCAGTATTTT
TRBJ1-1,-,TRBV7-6,CASSPLSGRTEAFF,TGTGCCAGCAGCCCTCTCTCAGGGAGGACTGAAGCTTTCTTT
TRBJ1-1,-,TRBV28,CASSRRPNTEAFF,TGTGCCAGCAGCCGGAGGCCCAACACTGAAGCTTTCTTT
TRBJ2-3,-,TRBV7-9,CASSLPTATYDTDTQYF,TGTGCCAGCAGCTTACCGACAGCCACATATGACACAGATACGCAGTATTTT
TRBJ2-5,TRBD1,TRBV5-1,CASSLGQGANGETQYF,TGCGCCAGCAGCTTGGGACAGGGGGCGAATGGGGAGACCCAGTACTTC
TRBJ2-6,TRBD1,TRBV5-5,CASSGNRGSLVGNVLTF,TGTGCCAGCAGCGGCAACAGGGGTAGTTTGGTTGGCAACGTCCTGACTTTC
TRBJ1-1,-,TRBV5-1,CASSLDAANTEAFF,TGCGCCAGCAGCTTGGATGCGGCGAACACTGAAGCTTTCTTT
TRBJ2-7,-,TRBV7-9,CASVGHLYEQYF,TGTGCCAGCGTTGGGCATCTCTACGAGCAGTACTTC
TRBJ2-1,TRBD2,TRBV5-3,CARSRTLTAGGRPNEQFF,TGTGCCAGAAGCCGAACCCTCACAGCGGGAGGGCGCCCCAATGAGCAGTTCTTC
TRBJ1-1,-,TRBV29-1,CSITKGGRAFF,TGCAGCATTACAAAAGGAGGTCGGGCTTTCTTT